A single sample gave rise to the 8 T cell receptor beta chains below, sequenced in a study of blood T cells in healthy people across ages. With a J-beta primer mix and a sample-barcoded 5' primer, a second PCR ran 7 to 11 cycles. TCRdb reanalysed the 5' RACE reads using MiXCR and keeps one entry per CDR3 protein. This sample has some 920,000 distinct CDR3 sequences, with roughly 51% found just once. Material for sequencing was blood. These receptors were collected from a woman aged 55-70 years in good health.

The chain carries TRBV24-1 and TRBJ2-4; 9 bases are a match to TRBD1. The CDR3 consists of 15 residues. Germline V gene data show CDR1 as KGHDR and CDR2 as SFDVKD. J was trimmed by 5 bases and V by 2 bases; bases with no gene match: 3. As DNA, the CDR3 is TGTGCCACCAGTGATTCGGACAGGGGCGAAAACATTCAGTACTTC. This translates into CATSDSDRGENIQYF.

This clonotype was detected only a few times. The J gene is TRBJ2-5, the V gene TRBV5-1; D gene ambiguous. CDR3 length: 14 amino acids. Germline values: CDR1 SGHRS, CDR2 YFSETQ. V dropped 0 bases and J dropped 5 bases, with 11 bases sitting between them. The CDR3, as DNA: TGCGCCAGCAGCTTGGTAGGCCTCACCGAGACCCAGTACTTC. Translation: CASSLVGLTETQYF.

This clonotype was picked up many times. This sequence joins TRBV6-2 or TRBV6-3 and TRBJ2-3; maybe TRBD2 (6 bases). Trimming removed 6 bases at V and 5 bases at J, with 24 bases between. Germline V gene data show CDR1 as MNHEY and CDR2 as SVGEGT. CDR3 length equals 17 residues. The CDR3 coding sequence is TGTGCCAGCAGCCGACGCCGGGACTCCGATCGGGTAGATACGCAGTATTTT. It is translated as CASSRRRDSDRVDTQYF.

This sequence joins TRBV29-1 and TRBJ2-3, with D possibly matching TRBD2 (5 bases). The V and J ends lost 2 bases and 1 base respectively, with 16 bases between them. The length of the CDR3 is 16 residues. In germline, CDR1 is SQVTM, CDR2 ANQGSEA. CDR3 sequence (DNA): TGCAGCGTTGAAAAGTTCTCTAGCCACGGCACAGATACGCAGTATTTT. Its protein product is CSVEKFSSHGTDTQYF.

This clonotype was detected a few times. The chain is built from TRBV2 and TRBJ2-7; 9 bases agree with TRBD2. The CDR3 is made up of 14 amino acids. Per germline, CDR1 SNHLY and CDR2 FYNNEI. Trimming took 10 bases from V and 0 from J; bases not matched to a gene: 7. Here the CDR3 reads CATAIAGVSYEQYF. The CDR3 region has the DNA TGTGCCACCGCAATAGCGGGGGTCTCCTACGAGCAGTACTTC.

The chain joins TRBV14 to TRBJ2-3, with D unresolved. Germline CDR1 and CDR2: SGHDN and FVKESK. The CDR3 has 12 amino acids. Trimming cost V 5 bases and J 3 bases, with 6 bases left between them. The DNA of the CDR3 is TGTGCCAGCAGCATCCTTACAGATACGCAGTATTTT. Amino acids: CASSILTDTQYF.

V and J are TRBV20-1 and TRBJ2-1; 10 bases fit TRBD2. The CDR3 loop spans 12 amino acids. Germline V CDR1 and CDR2: DFQATT, SNEGSKA (reference sequence). Trimming cost V 5 bases and J 8 bases; bases outside gene matches: 3. The DNA for the CDR3 is TGCAGTGCTCACGGGACTAGCGATGAGCAGTTCTTC. Protein sequence: CSAHGTSDEQFF.

The chain carries TRBV6-6 and TRBJ2-1; TRBD2 aligns across 7 bases. The J call may be faulty, since TRBJ2-7 better matches the DNA end. Germline CDR1 reads MNHNY; CDR2 reads SVGAGI (reference sequence). The CDR3 runs to 14 residues. DNA of the CDR3: TGTGCCAGCACACTCGGGAGGAACTACAATGAGCAGTACTTC. This translates into CASTLGRNYNEQYF.